The 13 T cell receptor beta chains in this list originate from one sample, sequenced in a study of blood T cell repertoires in COVID-19. TCRdb keeps only in-frame clones here, not all; method: immunoSEQ multiplex PCR. This table has 490,000 or so clones, around 85% appearing once. Sequences were obtained from PBMCs or T cells enriched from blood (not recorded which). Receptors were obtained from a woman in her sixties or seventies who had recovered from COVID-19.

This clone was seen just once. V is TRBV2 and J is TRBJ2-3, with D tentatively TRBD1 (5 bases). Germline V lookup: CDR1 SNHLY, CDR2 FYNNEI. The CDR3 has 15 amino acids. V was pared by 3 bases and J by 5 bases, with 15 bases between. CDR3 bases: TGTGCCAGCAGTGAGGGGCCCCTCAGGGTAGATACGCAGTATTTT. It translates to CASSEGPLRVDTQYF. Complete variable domain (other parts from reference TRBV2 and TRBJ2-3): EPEVTQTPSHQVTQMGQEVILRCVPISNHLYFYWYRQILGQKVEFLVSFYNNEISEKSEIFDDQFSVERPDGSNFTLKIRSTKLEDSAMYFCASSEGPLRVDTQYFGPGTRLTVL.

The chain couples TRBV19 to TRBJ1-1; the D is unclear. CDR3 size: 14 residues. Trimming pared 8 bases from V and 1 base from J, leaving 14 bases between. Germline lookup yields CDR1 LNHDA and CDR2 SQIVND (reference sequence). CDR3 sequence (DNA): TGTGCCAGTCGATCCCTACCGGGGAACACTGAAGCTTTCTTT. It yields the protein CASRSLPGNTEAFF.

The chain couples TRBV12-3 or TRBV12-4 to TRBJ1-5; D is unresolved. V was cut by 4 bases and J by 4 bases, with 5 bases left in between. The length of the CDR3 is 12 residues. Written as DNA, the CDR3 is TGTGCCAGCAGTTCCCAGAATCAGCCCCAGCATTTT. It encodes CASSSQNQPQHF.

V is TRBV5-1 and J is TRBJ1-2; 8 bases map to TRBD1. This CDR3 has 15 amino acids. V gave up 0 bases and J gave up 5 bases; unmatched junction bases: 6. CDR1 SGHRS and CDR2 YFSETQ come from the germline V gene. Here the CDR3 DNA reads TGCGCCAGCAGCTTGGCGACAGGGGAGGGTTATGGCTACACCTTC. Protein sequence: CASSLATGEGYGYTF.

V usage is TRBV5-1 and J usage is TRBJ1-1, with D perhaps matching TRBD1 (6 bases). Trimming removed 1 base from V and 2 bases from J, with 12 bases in between. CDR1 and CDR2 from the germline V gene are SGHRS and YFSETQ. The CDR3 extends over 15 amino acids. CDR3 DNA: TGCGCCAGCAGCTTGCTGGGACACACAAACACTGAAGCTTTCTTT. Translation gives CASSLLGHTNTEAFF. Using reference TRBV5-1 and TRBJ1-1 for the parts outside the CDR3, the full variable domain is KAGVTQTPRYLIKTRGQQVTLSCSPISGHRSVSWYQQTPGQGLQFLFEYFSETQRNKGNFPGRFSGRQFSNSRSEMNVSTLELGDSALYLCASSLLGHTNTEAFFGQGTRLTVV.

This clone was counted ten times or more. The V and J genes are TRBV5-1 and TRBJ1-2, with 7 bases aligning to TRBD1. The ends lost 2 bases at V and 8 bases at J; junction bases unmatched: 9. The germline V gene encodes CDR1 SGHRS and CDR2 YFSETQ. The CDR3 has 14 amino acids. In DNA form, the CDR3 reads TGCGCCAGCAGCTTAGGGGACAGCGGGGGCGGCTACACCTTC. The encoded protein is CASSLGDSGGGYTF.

The genes are TRBV11-3 and TRBJ1-3, with no clear D. The CDR3 covers 16 residues. CDR1 is SGHNT, CDR2 YENEEA, per germline. The V end lost 1 base, the J end lost 2 bases, and 12 bases lay between the germline ends. CDR3 region: CASSLGRSSAGNTIYF. The CDR3 region has the DNA TGTGCCAGCAGCTTAGGACGGAGTAGTGCTGGAAACACCATATATTTT.

The rearrangement joins TRBV19 to TRBJ1-1; D ambiguous. Germline CDR1 is LNHDA and CDR2 is SQIVND (reference sequence). The CDR3 covers 14 residues. V was pared by 5 bases and J by 1 base, with 11 bases between. This CDR3 is CASSPLRGNTEAFF. For the CDR3, the DNA is TGTGCCAGTAGTCCCCTCCGGGGGAACACTGAAGCTTTCTTT.

V usage is TRBV6-1 and J usage is TRBJ1-6; TRBD1 is a possible D gene (6 bases). V lost 1 base and J lost 10, with 14 bases in between. This CDR3 is built from 15 residues. The germline CDR1 and CDR2 sequences are MNHNS and SASEGT. The CDR3, as DNA: TGTGCCAGCAGTGAAGGAGGGGGTTCGATCTCACCCCTCCACTTT. It codes for CASSEGGGSISPLHF.

The CDR3 coding sequence is TGTGCCAGCAGCCCAGGGACAGGGCGGTCGATGGATGGCTACACCTTC. It encodes CASSPGTGRSMDGYTF. This chain uses TRBV7-8 with TRBJ1-2, with 9 bases lining up with TRBD1. CDR1 is SGHVS, CDR2 FQNEAQ, per germline. There are 16 residues in the CDR3. The J segment lost 6 bases and the V segment lost 5 bases, leaving 13 bases of the junction unmatched.

The chain employs TRBV20-1 and TRBJ1-1; D is uncertain. Trimming removed 4 bases from V and 3 bases from J, with 6 bases in between. The germline CDR1 and CDR2 sequences are DFQATT and SNEGSKA (reference sequence). This CDR3 has 11 residues. This CDR3 is CSANTDTEAFF. The CDR3 DNA is TGCAGTGCTAATACAGACACTGAAGCTTTCTTT.

The chain joins TRBV7-9 to TRBJ1-1; TRBD1 matches 10 bases. Trimming took 5 bases from V and 5 from J; bases not matched to a gene: 5. Germline V gene data show CDR1 as SEHNR and CDR2 as FQNEAQ (reference sequence). CDR3 size: 14 residues. CDR3 residues: CASSIWTGGTEAFF. For the CDR3, the DNA is TGTGCCAGCAGCATCTGGACAGGGGGGACTGAAGCTTTCTTT.

This clone was recorded a few times. The chain employs TRBV15 and TRBJ2-6; D uncertain. Germline-derived CDR1 and CDR2 are LNHNV and YYDKDF (reference sequence). This CDR3 has 16 residues. V was trimmed by 0 bases and J by 0 bases, leaving 6 bases between them. The CDR3 DNA is TGTGCCACCAGCAGAGACACAAACTCTGGGGCCAACGTCCTGACTTTC. Its translation: CATSRDTNSGANVLTF.